Following are 23 T cell receptor beta chains from one sample sequenced in a study of shared clonotypes between healthy human individuals. Generated by immunoSEQ multiplex PCR, the TCRdb table keeps only in-frame clones and is missing some. The sample has more than 500,000 clones; around 95% are singletons. The sequencing sample was made of naive CD4+ T cells sorted from blood. The sample's subset: CD45RA+ positively selected. The receptors were sampled from a woman in her 30s in good health.

The chain combines TRBV7-6 with TRBJ2-7; 9 nucleotides line up with TRBD1. CDR1 and CDR2 (germline): SGHVS, FNYEAQ. With V trimmed by 4 bases and J by 3 bases, 10 bases remained unmatched. The CDR3 is 16 amino acids. Written as DNA, the CDR3 is TGTGCCAGCAGCTGGAGTCACAGGGGGCGCATCTACGAGCAGTACTTC. Translation gives CASSWSHRGRIYEQYF.

V and J are TRBV5-1 and TRBJ2-3; 7 bases fit TRBD2. J gave up 4 bases and V 4 bases, and 12 bases lay outside the gene matches. In germline, CDR1 is SGHRS, CDR2 YFSETQ. The CDR3 runs to 16 residues. The CDR3 sequence: CASSPSVAGDADTQYF. For the CDR3, the DNA is TGCGCCAGCAGCCCCAGTGTGGCGGGAGACGCAGATACGCAGTATTTT. Looking up the rest from reference TRBV5-1 and TRBJ2-3 gives the full variable domain: KAGVTQTPRYLIKTRGQQVTLSCSPISGHRSVSWYQQTPGQGLQFLFEYFSETQRNKGNFPGRFSGRQFSNSRSEMNVSTLELGDSALYLCASSPSVAGDADTQYFGPGTRLTVL.

The CDR3 coding sequence is TGCAGCGTTGCAGCGGGAGTGGGTGAGCAGTTCTTC. Its translation is CSVAAGVGEQFF. The chain carries TRBV29-1 and TRBJ2-1; 8 nucleotides line up with TRBD2. Germline V gene data show CDR1 as SQVTM and CDR2 as ANQGSEA. The CDR3 length is 12 residues. Germline trimming cut 4 bases from V and 9 bases from J; bases unmatched to any gene: 5.

About this clone itself: Other nucleotide sequences in the sample specify the same CDR3. This chain links TRBV15 with TRBJ1-5; D unclear. Germline CDR1 and CDR2: LNHNV and YYDKDF (reference sequence). V was pared by 1 base and J by 3 bases, with 1 base between. The CDR3 runs 12 residues. The CDR3 here is CATSRVNQPQHF. CDR3 coding DNA: TGTGCCACCAGCAGAGTCAATCAGCCCCAGCATTTT.

Worth noting for this clone: The identical CDR3 is also encoded by other nucleotide sequences in the sample. This chain links TRBV13 with TRBJ2-1; D call uncertain. The V end was cut by 3 bases, the J end by 7 bases, with 1 base between. The CDR3 consists of 10 residues. In germline, CDR1 is PRHDT, CDR2 FYEKMQ (reference sequence). For the CDR3, the DNA is TGTGCCAGCAGCTTGAATGAGCAGTTCTTC. This sequence encodes CASSLNEQFF.

Only one count was recorded for this clone. The chain links TRBV7-8 to TRBJ2-5; D is undetermined. Judging by the DNA end, TRBJ2-7 fits better; the J call may be wrong. Germline V gives CDR1 SGHVS, CDR2 FQNEAQ. The CDR3 has 15 residues. The CDR3 is CASSLKTVSAYEQYF. The CDR3 DNA reads TGTGCCAGCAGCTTAAAGACCGTCAGCGCCTACGAGCAGTACTTC.

This clone was seen a single time. This rearrangement joins TRBV19 to TRBJ2-2; 7 nucleotides agree with TRBD2. Germline-derived CDR1 and CDR2 are LNHDA and SQIVND (reference sequence). The ends lost 3 bases at V and 5 bases at J; junction bases unmatched: 6. This CDR3 has 15 amino acids. CDR3 protein: CASSMETSRTGELFF. DNA for the CDR3: TGTGCCAGTAGTATGGAGACTAGCAGGACCGGGGAGCTGTTTTTT.

Details on this clone: The same CDR3 can be traced to other DNA sequences in this sample. The gene calls are TRBV19 and TRBJ1-5; D is possibly TRBD1 (5 bases). The V end was cut by 3 bases, the J end by 0 bases, with 6 bases between. Germline CDR1 is LNHDA and CDR2 is SQIVND (reference sequence). The CDR3 spans 14 residues. CDR3 DNA: TGTGCCAGTAGTATCGGGGGTAGCAATCAGCCCCAGCATTTT. Amino acids: CASSIGGSNQPQHF.

V is TRBV9 and J is TRBJ1-2; no definite D call. The CDR3 loop spans 13 amino acids. The V end was cut by 4 bases, the J end by 2 bases, with 9 bases between. Germline V lookup: CDR1 SGDLS, CDR2 YYNGEE. The CDR3 loop is CASSPRLNYGYTF. In nucleotides, the CDR3 is TGTGCCAGCAGCCCCAGATTAAACTATGGCTACACCTTC.

The genes are TRBV15 and TRBJ2-3, with D possibly matching TRBD2 (5 bases). V gave up 7 bases and J gave up 0 bases, with 14 bases separating them. This CDR3 region has 15 residues. CDR1 and CDR2 (germline): LNHNV, YYDKDF (reference sequence). CDR3 DNA: TGTGCCACCACTCGTGGGAGTGACAGCACAGATACGCAGTATTTT. Protein sequence: CATTRGSDSTDTQYF.

The chain links TRBV28 to TRBJ2-7; 9 nucleotides match TRBD1. Germline CDR1 and CDR2: MDHEN and SYDVKM. The CDR3 contains 14 residues. The V segment lost 7 bases and the J segment 4 bases; nucleotides outside the gene matches: 8. CDR3: CASTTGGQGYEQYF. DNA for the CDR3: TGTGCCAGCACCACCGGGGGACAGGGATACGAGCAGTACTTC.

The CDR3 region is CASGRDFSTDTQYF. The CDR3 region has the DNA TGTGCCTCGGGCCGGGACTTTAGCACAGATACGCAGTATTTT. The V call is TRBV30, the J call TRBJ2-3, with a possible D match to TRBD2 (6 bases). This CDR3 is 14 amino acids long. V was cut by 7 bases and J by 0 bases, with 14 bases left in between. The germline V gene encodes CDR1 GTSNPN and CDR2 SVGIG (reference sequence).

With respect to this clone: Other nucleotide sequences from this sample produce the same CDR3. The chain carries TRBV5-1 and TRBJ2-3, with a tentative D call TRBD2 (5 bases). V lost 0 bases and J 2 bases, leaving 7 bases between the germline ends. This CDR3 has 14 amino acids. Germline CDR1 and CDR2: SGHRS and YFSETQ. DNA for the CDR3: TGCGCCAGCAGCTTGGGCGGGTACACAGATACGCAGTATTTT. This gives the protein CASSLGGYTDTQYF.

Only one count was recorded for this clone. The chain couples TRBV28 to TRBJ2-1; maybe TRBD2 (6 bases). The CDR3 runs 15 residues. Per germline, CDR1 MDHEN and CDR2 SYDVKM. The V end lost 7 bases, the J end lost 1 base, and 14 bases lay between the germline ends. Here the CDR3 reads CASTSGTRSYNEQFF. CDR3 DNA sequence: TGTGCCAGCACCTCCGGGACTCGTTCCTACAATGAGCAGTTCTTC.

The chain carries TRBV6-6 and TRBJ1-3; D call uncertain. This CDR3 has 14 residues. The V and J ends lost 5 bases and 0 bases respectively, with 8 bases between them. Germline assignment: CDR1 MNHNY and CDR2 SVGAGI (reference sequence). The CDR3 loop is CASSLVPSGNTIYF. The CDR3 DNA follows: TGTGCCAGCAGTCTCGTACCCTCTGGAAACACCATATATTTT.

This chain connects TRBV7-3 to TRBJ2-3; no definite D call. Trimming took off 1 base at V and 1 base at J, with 9 bases between the two ends. The CDR3 runs 15 residues. Germline V CDR1 and CDR2: SGHTA, FQGTGA. CDR3 bases: TGTGCCAGCAGCTTAATCGGGCAGGGCACAGATACGCAGTATTTT. Amino acids: CASSLIGQGTDTQYF.

This chain joins TRBV6-1 and TRBJ2-7, with D unresolved. This CDR3 region has 13 residues. In germline, CDR1 is MNHNS, CDR2 SASEGT. The germline V and J ends were trimmed by 2 bases and 3 bases, with 8 bases remaining between them. The CDR3, as DNA: TGTGCCAGCAGTGAATATAGCAGCTACGAGCAGTACTTC. Protein sequence: CASSEYSSYEQYF.

The chain links TRBV7-8 to TRBJ2-3; TRBD2 agrees at 9 bases. Germline V gives CDR1 SGHVS, CDR2 FQNEAQ. V gave up 3 bases and J gave up 6 bases; unmatched junction bases: 4. The CDR3 sequence is 14 residues long. CDR3 region: CASSFSGSFDTQYF. The CDR3 DNA reads TGTGCCAGCAGCTTTAGCGGGAGTTTTGATACGCAGTATTTT.

V is TRBV5-1 and J is TRBJ2-7; no reliable D call. Germline loops: CDR1 SGHRS, CDR2 YFSETQ. There are 14 residues in the CDR3. Trimming shortened V by 1 base and J by 2 bases, and 10 bases separated the two germline ends. CDR3 nucleotides: TGCGCCAGCAGCTTGACAGTCGGGCCCTACGAGCAGTACTTC. Translated: CASSLTVGPYEQYF.

The chain combines TRBV11-2 with TRBJ2-5; 10 positions match TRBD2. The CDR3 is 15 amino acids. With V trimmed by 4 bases and J by 6 bases, 8 bases remained unmatched. Germline V gene lookup returns CDR1 SGHAT and CDR2 FQNNGV. The CDR3 here is CASSSSGSDYQTQYF. In DNA form, the CDR3 reads TGTGCCAGCAGCTCTAGCGGGAGTGATTACCAGACCCAGTACTTC.

In its sample, this clone was seen once. The J gene is TRBJ2-7, the V gene TRBV29-1, with D tentatively TRBD2 (6 bases). V was cut by 4 bases and J by 7 bases, with 20 bases left in between. CDR3 length: 14 amino acids. Germline CDR1 reads SQVTM; CDR2 reads ANQGSEA. The CDR3 is CSVGDPGRGREQYF. CDR3 nucleotides: TGCAGCGTTGGGGACCCGGGCCGAGGGAGGGAGCAGTACTTC.

Turning to this clone: This specimen includes other DNA sequences encoding the same CDR3. The chain joins TRBV5-1 to TRBJ2-7; D possibly corresponds to TRBD2 (5 bases). This CDR3 is 14 amino acids long. The V end lost 0 bases, the J end lost 0 bases, and 7 bases lay between the germline ends. The V gene's germline CDR1 is SGHRS and CDR2 YFSETQ. Here the CDR3 DNA reads TGCGCCAGCAGCTTGGCCGGGGACTCCTACGAGCAGTACTTC. Its translation: CASSLAGDSYEQYF.

The chain employs TRBV18 and TRBJ1-1, with D unclear. Germline values: CDR1 KGHSH, CDR2 LQKENI. Trimming pared 6 bases from V and 2 bases from J, leaving 13 bases between. This CDR3 has 14 amino acids. CDR3 residues: CASSPALGNTEAFF. The CDR3 bases are TGTGCCAGCTCCCCCGCTTTGGGTAACACTGAAGCTTTCTTT.